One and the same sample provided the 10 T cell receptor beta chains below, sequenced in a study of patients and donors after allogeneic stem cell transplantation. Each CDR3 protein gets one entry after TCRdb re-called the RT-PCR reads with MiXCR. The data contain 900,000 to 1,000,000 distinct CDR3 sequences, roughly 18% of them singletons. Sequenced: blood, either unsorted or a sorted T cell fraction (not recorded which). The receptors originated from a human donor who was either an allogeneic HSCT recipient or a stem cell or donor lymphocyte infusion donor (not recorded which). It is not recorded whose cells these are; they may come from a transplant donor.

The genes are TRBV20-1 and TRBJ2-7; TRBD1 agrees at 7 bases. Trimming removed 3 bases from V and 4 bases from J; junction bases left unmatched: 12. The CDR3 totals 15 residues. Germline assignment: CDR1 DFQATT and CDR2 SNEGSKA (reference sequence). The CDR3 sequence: CSARPDREVVYEQYF. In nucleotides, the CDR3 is TGCAGTGCTAGGCCAGACAGGGAAGTAGTGTACGAGCAGTACTTC.

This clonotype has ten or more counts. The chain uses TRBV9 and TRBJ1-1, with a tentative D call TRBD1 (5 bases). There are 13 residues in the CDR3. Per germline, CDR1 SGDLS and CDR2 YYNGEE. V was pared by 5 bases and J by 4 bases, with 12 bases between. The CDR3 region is CASSVGGSTEAFF. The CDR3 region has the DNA TGTGCCAGCAGTGTCGGGGGAAGCACTGAAGCTTTCTTT. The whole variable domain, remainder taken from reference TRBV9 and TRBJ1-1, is DSGVTQTPKHLITATGQRVTLRCSPRSGDLSVYWYQQSLDQGLQFLIQYYNGEERAKGNILERFSAQQFPDLHSELNLSSLELGDSALYFCASSVGGSTEAFFGQGTRLTVV.

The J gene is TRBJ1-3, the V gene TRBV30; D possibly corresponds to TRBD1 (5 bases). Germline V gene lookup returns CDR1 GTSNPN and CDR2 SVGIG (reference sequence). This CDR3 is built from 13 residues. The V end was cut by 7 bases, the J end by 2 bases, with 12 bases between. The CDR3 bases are TGTGCCTCCAGGGAAAAGGCTGGAAACACCATATATTTT. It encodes CASREKAGNTIYF.

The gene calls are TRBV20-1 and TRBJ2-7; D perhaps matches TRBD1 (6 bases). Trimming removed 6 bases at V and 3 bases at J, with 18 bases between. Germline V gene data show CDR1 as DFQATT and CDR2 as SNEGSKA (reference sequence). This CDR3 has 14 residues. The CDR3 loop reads CSAPDSHLVYEQYF. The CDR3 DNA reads TGCAGTGCACCGGACAGCCATCTGGTCTACGAGCAGTACTTC.

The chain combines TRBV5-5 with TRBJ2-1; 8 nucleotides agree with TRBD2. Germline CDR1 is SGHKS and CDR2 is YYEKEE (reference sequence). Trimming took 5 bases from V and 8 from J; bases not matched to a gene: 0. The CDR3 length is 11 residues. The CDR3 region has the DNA TGTGCCAGCAGACTAGCGGATGAGCAGTTCTTC. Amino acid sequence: CASRLADEQFF.

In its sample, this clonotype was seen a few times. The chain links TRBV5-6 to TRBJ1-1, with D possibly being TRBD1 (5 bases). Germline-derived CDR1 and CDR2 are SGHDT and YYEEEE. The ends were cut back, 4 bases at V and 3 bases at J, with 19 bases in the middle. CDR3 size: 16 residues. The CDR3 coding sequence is TGTGCCAGCAGCGCCCTAGATCGGGACCCAGACACTGAAGCTTTCTTT. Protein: CASSALDRDPDTEAFF.

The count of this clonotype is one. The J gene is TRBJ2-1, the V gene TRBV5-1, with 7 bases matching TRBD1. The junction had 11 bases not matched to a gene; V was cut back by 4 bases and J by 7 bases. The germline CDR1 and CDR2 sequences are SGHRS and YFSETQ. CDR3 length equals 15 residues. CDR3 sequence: CASSQRQGVGNEQFF. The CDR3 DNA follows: TGCGCCAGCAGCCAGCGACAGGGTGTCGGGAATGAGCAGTTCTTC.

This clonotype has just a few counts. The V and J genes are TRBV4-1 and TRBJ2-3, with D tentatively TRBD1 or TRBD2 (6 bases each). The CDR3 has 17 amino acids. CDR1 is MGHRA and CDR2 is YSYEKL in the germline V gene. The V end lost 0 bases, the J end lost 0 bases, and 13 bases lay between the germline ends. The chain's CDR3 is CASSQDRGTGSTDTQYF. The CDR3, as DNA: TGCGCCAGCAGCCAAGATAGGGGGACTGGGAGCACAGATACGCAGTATTTT.

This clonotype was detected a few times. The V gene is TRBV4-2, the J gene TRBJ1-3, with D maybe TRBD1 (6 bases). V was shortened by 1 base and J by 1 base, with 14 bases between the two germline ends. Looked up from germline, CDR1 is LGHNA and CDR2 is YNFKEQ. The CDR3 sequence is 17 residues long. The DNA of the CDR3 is TGTGCCAGCAGCCAAGCAATTCCAGGGGTTTCTGGAAACACCATATATTTT. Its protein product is CASSQAIPGVSGNTIYF.

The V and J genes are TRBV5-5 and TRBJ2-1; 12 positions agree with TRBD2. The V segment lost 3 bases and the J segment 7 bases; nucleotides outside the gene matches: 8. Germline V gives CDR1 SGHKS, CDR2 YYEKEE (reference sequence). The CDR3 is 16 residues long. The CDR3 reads CASSSAGLAGRNEQFF. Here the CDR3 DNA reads TGTGCCAGCAGCTCCGCTGGACTAGCGGGACGGAATGAGCAGTTCTTC.